These T cell receptor beta chains were read from a single sample in a study of blood T cell repertoires in COVID-19. The method was immunoSEQ multiplex PCR; TCRdb's version includes in-frame clones alone and lacks a portion of them. The table has around 270,000 clones, approximately 86% seen once. Sequenced input: peripheral blood. These receptor sequences come from a man younger than 45 with active or convalescent COVID-19. Each CDR3 is given with its conserved first and last residue. A D gene is named only where the DNA matches it firmly.

v_call: TRBV6-5
j_call: TRBJ2-7
d_call: .
cdr3_aa: CASSIPPDMRQYF

v_call: TRBV19
j_call: TRBJ1-2
d_call: TRBD1
cdr3_aa: CASSRQGGNYGYTF

v_call: TRBV7-8
j_call: TRBJ2-5
d_call: .
cdr3_aa: CASSEGTLQETQYF

v_call: TRBV19
j_call: TRBJ1-5
d_call: TRBD1
cdr3_aa: CASADREDQPQHF

v_call: TRBV7-2
j_call: TRBJ1-1
d_call: .
cdr3_aa: CASSLEEYTEAFF

v_call: TRBV5-1
j_call: TRBJ2-3
d_call: .
cdr3_aa: CASSLVGLTTDTQYF

v_call: TRBV19
j_call: TRBJ2-2
d_call: TRBD1
cdr3_aa: CASSIGQGRELFF

v_call: TRBV10-2
j_call: TRBJ2-3
d_call: TRBD2
cdr3_aa: CASRDGTSGGASTDTQYF

v_call: TRBV11-2
j_call: TRBJ1-5
d_call: .
cdr3_aa: CASSLDRSQPQHF

v_call: TRBV28
j_call: TRBJ2-3
d_call: .
cdr3_aa: CASSSAGETDTQYF

v_call: TRBV11-2
j_call: TRBJ2-2
d_call: .
cdr3_aa: CASSFRLGANTGELFF

v_call: TRBV5-5
j_call: TRBJ1-5
d_call: TRBD1
cdr3_aa: CASSWTGGDQPQHF

v_call: TRBV9
j_call: TRBJ2-6
d_call: .
cdr3_aa: CASSVAQATPSSGANVLTF

v_call: TRBV7-9
j_call: TRBJ2-7
d_call: .
cdr3_aa: CASSLVARSYEQYF

v_call: TRBV9
j_call: TRBJ1-3
d_call: .
cdr3_aa: CASSVVEHPGNTIYF

v_call: TRBV11-2
j_call: TRBJ1-5
d_call: TRBD1
cdr3_aa: CASSAGTGGNQPQHF

v_call: TRBV12-3/TRBV12-4
j_call: TRBJ1-2
d_call: .
cdr3_aa: CASSGPSPLTF

v_call: TRBV7-9
j_call: TRBJ2-1
d_call: .
cdr3_aa: CASSEGGPGFRLNDNEQFF

v_call: TRBV5-8
j_call: TRBJ2-3
d_call: TRBD2
cdr3_aa: CASSPGLAGGLFTDTQYF

v_call: TRBV18
j_call: TRBJ1-5
d_call: .
cdr3_aa: CASSADNQPQHF

v_call: TRBV11-2
j_call: TRBJ1-2
d_call: TRBD1
cdr3_aa: CASSLDEGARGYTF

v_call: TRBV11-3
j_call: TRBJ1-2
d_call: .
cdr3_aa: CASSLDSRGAGYTF

v_call: TRBV19
j_call: TRBJ2-7
d_call: .
cdr3_aa: CASSIADSGEQYF

v_call: TRBV9
j_call: TRBJ1-2
d_call: .
cdr3_aa: CASSVVSGLDAAGYTF

v_call: TRBV10-3
j_call: TRBJ1-2
d_call: .
cdr3_aa: CAIGQNGYTF

v_call: TRBV2
j_call: TRBJ1-6
d_call: .
cdr3_aa: CASSTENNSPLHF

v_call: TRBV2
j_call: TRBJ2-1
d_call: TRBD1
cdr3_aa: CASRGPRDRRSSYNEQFF

v_call: TRBV7-2
j_call: TRBJ1-2
d_call: .
cdr3_aa: CASSLERLGTQNYGYTF

v_call: TRBV3-1/TRBV3-2
j_call: TRBJ1-4
d_call: TRBD1
cdr3_aa: CASSHTLGQGGEKLFF

v_call: TRBV24-1
j_call: TRBJ1-6
d_call: TRBD1
cdr3_aa: CATSVGQGFNSPLHF

v_call: TRBV5-1
j_call: TRBJ1-6
d_call: .
cdr3_aa: CASSLRSQRVNNSPLHF

v_call: TRBV5-1
j_call: TRBJ2-5
d_call: TRBD2
cdr3_aa: CASSGLAGGTQETQYF

v_call: TRBV4-1
j_call: TRBJ2-3
d_call: TRBD2
cdr3_aa: CARHSGRGSDTQYF

v_call: TRBV9
j_call: TRBJ1-3
d_call: .
cdr3_aa: CASSGTDSSGNTIYF